These T cell receptor beta chains were read from a single sample in a study of T cells after posttransplantation cyclophosphamide. Measured with immunoSEQ multiplex PCR; TCRdb has only the in-frame clones, and not every one. Among fewer than 30,000 clones listed, around 86% were seen once. The sample consisted of PBMCs. The receptor set was obtained from a woman between 55 and 75 years old with a blood cancer, CMV-positive, and with a related stem cell donor. The conserved cysteine and the conserved F or W are not part of the CDR3 here.

v_gene: TRBV6-6; len: 12; j_gene: TRBJ2-3; CDR3aa: ASSYGRETDTQY
v_gene: TRBV7-9; len: 10; j_gene: TRBJ2-7; CDR3aa: ASSLTGVEQY
v_gene: TRBV2; len: 13; j_gene: TRBJ2-2; CDR3aa: ASSAEGQETGELF
v_gene: TRBV5-6; len: 14; j_gene: TRBJ2-7; CDR3aa: ASSFRTGTLVEEQY
v_gene: TRBV19; len: 11; j_gene: TRBJ1-1; CDR3aa: ASREGANTEAF
v_gene: TRBV2; len: 13; j_gene: TRBJ1-2; CDR3aa: ASSEALRAAGGYT
v_gene: TRBV5-1; len: 12; j_gene: TRBJ1-2; CDR3aa: ASSTTGAGGGYT
v_gene: TRBV28; len: 14; j_gene: TRBJ1-5; CDR3aa: ASSRTGDYSNQPQH
v_gene: TRBV19; len: 13; j_gene: TRBJ2-5; CDR3aa: ASSILLAGGETQY
v_gene: TRBV6-5; len: 12; j_gene: TRBJ1-1; CDR3aa: ASSRGTKSTEAF
v_gene: TRBV2; len: 11; j_gene: TRBJ2-3; CDR3aa: ASKNRDFNTQY
v_gene: TRBV6-1; len: 10; j_gene: TRBJ1-2; CDR3aa: ASVGAGAGYT
v_gene: TRBV5-6; len: 12; j_gene: TRBJ2-7; CDR3aa: ASSKAGGAYEQY
v_gene: TRBV19; len: 13; j_gene: TRBJ2-6; CDR3aa: ASSISGLGANVLT
v_gene: TRBV23-1; len: 17; j_gene: TRBJ2-6; CDR3aa: ASSRPNQRGGAGANVLT
v_gene: TRBV9; len: 13; j_gene: TRBJ1-1; CDR3aa: ASSAGTGANTEAF
v_gene: TRBV18; len: 13; j_gene: TRBJ1-5; CDR3aa: ASSRDSATNQPQH
v_gene: TRBV5-4; len: 15; j_gene: TRBJ2-3; CDR3aa: ASSLPRASGRADTQY
v_gene: TRBV27; len: 15; j_gene: TRBJ1-6; CDR3aa: ASSLFRGASYNSPLH
v_gene: TRBV2; len: 11; j_gene: TRBJ2-3; CDR3aa: ASIGLAELSQY
v_gene: TRBV5-4; len: 12; j_gene: TRBJ2-7; CDR3aa: ASSLSGGPYEQY
v_gene: TRBV11-1; len: 15; j_gene: TRBJ1-2; CDR3aa: ASSLIRTVGGTYGYT
v_gene: TRBV15; len: 13; j_gene: TRBJ1-4; CDR3aa: ATSRHRTGDEKLF
v_gene: TRBV10-3; len: 14; j_gene: TRBJ2-1; CDR3aa: AISDSVAGGSNEQF
v_gene: TRBV6-6; len: 13; j_gene: TRBJ2-2; CDR3aa: ASSYSTSVAGELF
v_gene: TRBV7-2; len: 13; j_gene: TRBJ2-1; CDR3aa: ASNYRGGSYNEQF
v_gene: TRBV27; len: 11; j_gene: TRBJ1-2; CDR3aa: ASSPRTVGGYT
v_gene: TRBV19; len: 12; j_gene: TRBJ2-2; CDR3aa: ASTDRGNTGELF
v_gene: TRBV6-1; len: 14; j_gene: TRBJ2-3; CDR3aa: ASSAGGGRDTDTQY
v_gene: TRBV9; len: 13; j_gene: TRBJ2-2; CDR3aa: ASSVGGSNTGELF
v_gene: TRBV5-5; len: 13; j_gene: TRBJ2-1; CDR3aa: ASSSPGSFNNEQF
v_gene: TRBV6-5; len: 12; j_gene: TRBJ2-3; CDR3aa: ASSYGLAARRQY
v_gene: TRBV5-1; len: 13; j_gene: TRBJ2-6; CDR3aa: ASSSGASGANVLT
v_gene: TRBV29-1; len: 12; j_gene: TRBJ2-1; CDR3aa: SVAARLPYNEQF
v_gene: TRBV11-2; len: 13; j_gene: TRBJ2-1; CDR3aa: ASSLELADYNEQF
v_gene: TRBV4-1; len: 12; j_gene: TRBJ1-2; CDR3aa: ASSQEAGPYGYT
v_gene: TRBV7-2; len: 13; j_gene: TRBJ1-3; CDR3aa: ASSLVAGAGNTIY
v_gene: TRBV6-8; len: 16; j_gene: TRBJ1-4; CDR3aa: ASSSIMNRDRGHEKLF
v_gene: TRBV19; len: 18; j_gene: TRBJ2-1; CDR3aa: ASSRGLAGVRWGSYNEQF
v_gene: TRBV2; len: 14; j_gene: TRBJ2-7; CDR3aa: ASTKWVLSEPYEQY
v_gene: TRBV28; len: 13; j_gene: TRBJ1-1; CDR3aa: ASRTKGGARTEAF
v_gene: TRBV5-1; len: 15; j_gene: TRBJ2-3; CDR3aa: ASSKTASGGSTDTQY
v_gene: TRBV19; len: 13; j_gene: TRBJ2-5; CDR3aa: ASSIVWTGVETQY
v_gene: TRBV19; len: 16; j_gene: TRBJ2-7; CDR3aa: ASSASMGLAGSSYEQY
v_gene: TRBV18; len: 13; j_gene: TRBJ1-1; CDR3aa: ASSLTSRENTEAF
v_gene: TRBV5-4; len: 12; j_gene: TRBJ2-2; CDR3aa: ASSWDRGSGELF
v_gene: TRBV7-9; len: 10; j_gene: TRBJ1-2; CDR3aa: ASRPLDYGYT
v_gene: TRBV2; len: 13; j_gene: TRBJ1-5; CDR3aa: ASSERDYSNQPQH
v_gene: TRBV10-3; len: 13; j_gene: TRBJ2-3; CDR3aa: AISVASGRTDTQY
v_gene: TRBV6-1; len: 12; j_gene: TRBJ2-2; CDR3aa: ASRTGYPTGELF
v_gene: TRBV10-3; len: 12; j_gene: TRBJ2-1; CDR3aa: AIDSGTGANEQF
v_gene: TRBV6-5; len: 12; j_gene: TRBJ2-1; CDR3aa: ASSYAAAYNEQF
v_gene: TRBV6-1; len: 13; j_gene: TRBJ2-7; CDR3aa: ASSEVSSGRNEQY
v_gene: TRBV2; len: 11; j_gene: TRBJ2-7; CDR3aa: ASSGGQYHEQY
v_gene: TRBV15; len: 11; j_gene: TRBJ2-1; CDR3aa: ATSREGGAAQF
v_gene: TRBV25-1; len: 10; j_gene: TRBJ1-2; CDR3aa: ASSDTRDGYT
v_gene: TRBV2; len: 9; j_gene: TRBJ1-1; CDR3aa: ASNPLSEAF